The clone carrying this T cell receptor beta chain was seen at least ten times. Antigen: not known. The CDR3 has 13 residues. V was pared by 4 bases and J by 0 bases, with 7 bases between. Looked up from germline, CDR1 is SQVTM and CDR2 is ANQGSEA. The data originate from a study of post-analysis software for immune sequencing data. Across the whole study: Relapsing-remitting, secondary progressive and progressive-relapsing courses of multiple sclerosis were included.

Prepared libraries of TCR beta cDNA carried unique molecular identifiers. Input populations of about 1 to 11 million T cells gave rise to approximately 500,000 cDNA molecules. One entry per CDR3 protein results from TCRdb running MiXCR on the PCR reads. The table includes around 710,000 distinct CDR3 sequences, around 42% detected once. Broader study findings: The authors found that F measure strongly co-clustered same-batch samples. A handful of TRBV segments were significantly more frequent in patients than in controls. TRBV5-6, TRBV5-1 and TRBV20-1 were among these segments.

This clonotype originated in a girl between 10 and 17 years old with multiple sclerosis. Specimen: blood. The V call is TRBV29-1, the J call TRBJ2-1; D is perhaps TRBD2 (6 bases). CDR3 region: CSVVGGSYNEQFF. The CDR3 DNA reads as TGCAGCGTTGTGGGGGGCTCCTACAATGAGCAGTTCTTC.